This record covers a single TCR beta chain. Its antigen is unknown. The sample originates from a study of OX40 agonist ivuxolimab in advanced cancers. Study-wide background: Two patients with cutaneous melanoma and one with hepatocellular carcinoma, three in total, showed partial responses. Study-level points and caveats: CD8+ T cells were the subset that, on average, had more expanded clones than CD4+.

The CDR3 spans 14 residues. Per the germline V gene, CDR1 is MNHNS and CDR2 is SASEGT. The ends were cut back, 6 bases at V and 2 bases at J, with 11 bases in the middle. Clones were read by immunoSEQ multiplex PCR, and TCRdb kept only the in-frame ones, dropping some. The sample has about 140,000 clones, about 93% seen once. This chain connects TRBV6-1 to TRBJ2-4; D remains ambiguous. The clonotype was recovered from an adult with an advanced solid tumor such as melanoma, head and neck, liver or kidney cancer. The sample in question was CD4+ or CD8+ T cells sorted from blood, obtained in a trial of the OX40 agonist ivuxolimab. CDR3 sequence: CASRTDIPKNIQYF. CDR3 nucleotides: TGTGCCAGCAGGACCGACATACCCAAAAACATTCAGTACTTC.